The T cell receptor beta chain under discussion was sequenced for a study of blood T cell repertoires in COVID-19. Study-level background: Some COVID-19 samples were acute and others convalescent; all came from the United States, Italy and Spain. Sources were T cells, B-cell-depleted T cells, or PBMCs; the material itself was cDNA or gDNA.

Authors' analysis steps: For nucleated cells, counts were estimated from reference gene primer amplification. Only in-frame clones appear in the TCRdb table, and some are missing; sequencing was by immunoSEQ multiplex PCR. V, J and clone size derive from that table, while D and trimming were established from the DNA sequence. This sample yields around 140,000 clones, of which over 60% are seen a single time; 1.5% to 2% belongs to the top ten. This TCR was recovered from a woman aged 70-85 years with acute or convalescent COVID-19. The sequencing sample was made of peripheral blood.

The CDR3 loop reads CASSLGGGNYNEQFF. In nucleotides, the CDR3 is TGTGCCAGCAGCTTAGGCGGGGGGAATTACAATGAGCAGTTCTTC. This chain connects TRBV11-3 to TRBJ2-1, with 8 bases aligning to TRBD2. V shed 1 base and J 4 bases; nucleotides not matched to a gene: 3. The germline gives CDR1 SGHNT, CDR2 YENEEA. The CDR3 totals 15 residues.